This entry is about one T cell receptor beta chain. Its antigen is not yet known. Base qualities are not provided; no much larger clone lies one nucleotide away. This record comes from a study of post-analysis software for immune sequencing data (dated by TCRdb to the mid-2010s). Background on the whole study: The recorded disease courses included relapsing-remitting, secondary progressive and progressive-relapsing multiple sclerosis, and some patients had no subtype annotation. The patient repertoires were set against roughly eleven previously published healthy control repertoires from donors whose ages ranged from roughly 6 to 27 years. A subset of samples was prepared in parallel using single-end sample barcoding, then pooled and co-amplified after Illumina adapter ligation.

Library preparation was by PCR. The sequencing machine was an Illumina HiSeq 2500. To reduce PCR and sequencing biases, unique molecular identifiers were built into the TCR beta cDNA libraries. Every 1 to 10 million input T cells yielded approximately 500,000 cDNA molecules, meaning each molecule approximated one T cell. The patient libraries were prepared and sequenced using the same protocol as the earlier healthy control dataset. Samples belonging to the same batch were prepared together, multiplexed and sequenced on a shared HiSeq lane. Turning to the authors' computational methods: MIGEC handled the raw barcoded reads, throwing out single-read molecular identifier groups before consensus assembly and CDR3 extraction. VDJtools was used for post-analysis of the clonotype tables, with diversity normalized by down-sampling every dataset to the smallest sample size. To correct batch-related cross-sample contamination, repertoire overlap clustering matched CDR3 amino acid sequences but not nucleotide sequences. TCRdb's own reprocessing of the public reads used fastp at Q25 and MiXCR and kept productive beta chains. Rows matching on CDR3 protein sequence are summarized as one entry with the most common DNA and genes. In this record, the V and J calls reflect TCRdb's handling and not the investigators' own analysis. This sample lists roughly 870,000 distinct CDR3 sequences; roughly half were detected once. The ten largest clones capture 4.6% of the sample.

Counted from cysteine to phenylalanine, this CDR3 has 14 amino acids. CDR3 DNA is the only sequence kept; it has 42 bases, read in frame from the first base. Germline trimming: 3 bases from V, 7 bases from J; junction bases outside gene matches: 8. From a lookup of the germline V gene (reference sequence), CDR1 and CDR2 are DFQATT and SNEGSKA. The full study reports these points: Direct clustering with F measure revealed strong co-clustering of samples prepared in the same batch, which led to a batch-effect correction. The control group was slightly older than the multiple sclerosis patient group. About 5 TRBV segments, including TRBV5-6, TRBV5-1 and TRBV20-1, were significantly more frequent in patients than controls. Multiple sclerosis patients had significantly lower normalized Chao1 diversity than controls, a result that suggests substantial peripheral T-cell clonal expansion.

To demonstrate the VDJtools post-analysis software, TCR beta repertoires were profiled from the peripheral blood of some 12 young patients with multiple sclerosis. The multiple sclerosis patients were children and adolescents ranging in age from roughly 6 to 15 years. The V and J genes are TRBV20-1 and TRBJ2-3, with 9 junctional bases fitting TRBD1. Sample: blood. This receptor was identified in a girl under 18 with multiple sclerosis. The CDR3 in this case is CSASRDRAKNTQYF. The base sequence is TGCAGTGCTAGCCGGGACAGGGCAAAAAATACGCAGTATTTT.